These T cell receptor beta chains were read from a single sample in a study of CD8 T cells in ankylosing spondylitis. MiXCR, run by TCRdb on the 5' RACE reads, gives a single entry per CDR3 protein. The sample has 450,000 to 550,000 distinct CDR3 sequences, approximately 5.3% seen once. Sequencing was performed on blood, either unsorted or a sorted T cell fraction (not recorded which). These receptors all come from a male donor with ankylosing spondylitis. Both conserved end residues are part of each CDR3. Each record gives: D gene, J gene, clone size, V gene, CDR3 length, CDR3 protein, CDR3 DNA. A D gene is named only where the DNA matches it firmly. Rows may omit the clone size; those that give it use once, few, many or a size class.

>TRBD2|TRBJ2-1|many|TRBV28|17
CASSGTSGLDSYNEQFF
TGTGCCAGCAGCGGGACTAGCGGACTAGACTCCTACAATGAGCAGTTCTTC
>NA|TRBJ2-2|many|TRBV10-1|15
CASSGWGRGTGELFF
TGCGCCAGCAGTGGATGGGGAAGGGGCACCGGGGAGCTGTTTTTT
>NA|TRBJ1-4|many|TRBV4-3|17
CASSTRWPRATNEKLFF
TGCGCCAGCAGCACCCGGTGGCCCAGAGCAACTAATGAAAAACTGTTTTTT
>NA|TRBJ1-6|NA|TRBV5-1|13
CASKTDRNSPLHF
TGCGCCAGCAAAACGGATCGTAATTCACCCCTCCACTTT
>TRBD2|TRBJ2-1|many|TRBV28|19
CASSSLSSRASGSYNEQFF
TGTGCCAGCAGTTCCCTTTCGTCTCGAGCTAGCGGGAGCTACAATGAGCAGTTCTTC
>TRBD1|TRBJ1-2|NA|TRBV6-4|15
CASRPSMGQGDGYTF
TGTGCCAGCAGACCCTCTATGGGACAGGGCGATGGCTACACCTTC
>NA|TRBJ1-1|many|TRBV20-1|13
CSARDHRNTEAFF
TGCAGTGCTAGAGATCACAGAAACACTGAAGCTTTCTTT
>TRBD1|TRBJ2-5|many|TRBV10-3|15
CAISEDRGPHETQYF
TGTGCCATCAGTGAGGACAGGGGCCCGCATGAGACCCAGTACTTC
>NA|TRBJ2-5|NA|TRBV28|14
CASSLGPVQETKYF
TGTGCCAGCAGTCTCGGACCGGTCCAAGAGACCAAGTACTTC
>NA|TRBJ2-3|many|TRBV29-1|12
CSAWGSTDTQYF
TGCAGCGCGTGGGGTAGCACAGATACGCAGTATTTT
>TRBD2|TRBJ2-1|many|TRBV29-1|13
CSVRGRAYNEQFF
TGCAGCGTTCGCGGGAGGGCCTACAATGAGCAGTTCTTC
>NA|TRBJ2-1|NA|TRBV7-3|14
CASSQGDGLNEQFF
TGTGCCAGCAGCCAAGGGGACGGCCTTAATGAGCAGTTCTTC
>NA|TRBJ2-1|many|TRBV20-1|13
CSATFLSYNEQFF
TGCAGTGCTACCTTCCTTTCCTACAATGAGCAGTTCTTC
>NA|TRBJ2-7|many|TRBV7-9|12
CASSLWSYEQYF
TGTGCCAGCAGCCTCTGGTCCTACGAGCAGTACTTC
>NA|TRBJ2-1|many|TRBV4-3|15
CASSQLQGIGNEQFF
TGCGCCAGCAGCCAATTACAGGGTATCGGCAATGAGCAGTTCTTC
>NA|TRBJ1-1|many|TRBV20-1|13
CSATPLMNTEAFF
TGCAGTGCTACTCCACTAATGAACACTGAAGCTTTCTTT
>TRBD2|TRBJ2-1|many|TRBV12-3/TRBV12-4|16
CASSGLAGKGYNEQFF
TGTGCCAGCAGTGGGCTAGCGGGAAAGGGGTACAATGAGCAGTTCTTC
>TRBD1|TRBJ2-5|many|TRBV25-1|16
CASSAWTGQPQETQYF
TGTGCCAGCAGTGCTTGGACAGGGCAGCCTCAAGAGACCCAGTACTTC
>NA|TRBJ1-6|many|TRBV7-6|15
CASSSGINYNSPLHF
TGTGCCAGCAGCTCGGGGATCAACTATAATTCACCCCTCCACTTT
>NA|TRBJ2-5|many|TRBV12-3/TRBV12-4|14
CASRAPPAEETQYF
TGTGCCAGCAGGGCCCCTCCGGCGGAAGAGACCCAGTACTTC
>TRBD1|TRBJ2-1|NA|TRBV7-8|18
CASSPLGGADRVHNEQFF
TGTGCCAGCAGCCCCCTAGGGGGAGCGGACAGGGTACACAATGAGCAGTTCTTC
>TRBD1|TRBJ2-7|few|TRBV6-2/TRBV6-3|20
CASSYPLTGAKGPSSYEQYF
TGTGCCAGCAGTTACCCCTTGACAGGGGCAAAGGGACCCAGCTCCTACGAGCAGTACTTC
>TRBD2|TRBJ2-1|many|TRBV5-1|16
CASSHGLAGHYNEQFF
TGCGCCAGCAGCCACGGACTAGCGGGGCACTACAATGAGCAGTTCTTC
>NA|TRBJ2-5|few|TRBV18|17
CASSPEGRAHISETQYF
TGTGCCAGCTCACCCGAGGGCAGGGCCCATATTTCGGAGACCCAGTACTTC
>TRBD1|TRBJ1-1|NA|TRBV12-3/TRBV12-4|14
CASRAQGPNTEAFF
TGTGCCAGCAGAGCACAGGGGCCAAACACTGAAGCTTTCTTT
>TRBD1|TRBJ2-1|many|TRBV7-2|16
CASSLGGDRGYNEQFF
TGTGCCAGCAGCCTAGGGGGGGACAGGGGGTACAATGAGCAGTTCTTC
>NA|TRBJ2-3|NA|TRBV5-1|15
CASSLVASNTDTQYF
TGCGCCAGCAGCTTGGTGGCTAGCAACACAGATACGCAGTATTTT
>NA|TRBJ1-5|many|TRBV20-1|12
CSATTYAQPQHF
TGCAGTGCTACAACTTACGCGCAGCCCCAGCATTTT
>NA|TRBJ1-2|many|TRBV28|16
CASSFSSIGGRNGYTF
TGTGCCAGCAGTTTTTCTTCCATCGGAGGAAGGAATGGCTACACCTTC
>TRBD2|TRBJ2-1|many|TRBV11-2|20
CASSAPSGEGHRKLYNEQFF
TGTGCCAGCAGCGCTCCTAGCGGGGAGGGACACCGTAAGCTATACAATGAGCAGTTCTTC
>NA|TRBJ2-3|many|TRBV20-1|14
CSARYPASTDTQYF
TGCAGTGCTAGATACCCAGCTAGCACAGATACGCAGTATTTT
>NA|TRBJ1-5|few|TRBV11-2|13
CASSLDRRWPQHF
TGTGCCAGCAGCTTAGATCGAAGATGGCCCCAGCATTTT
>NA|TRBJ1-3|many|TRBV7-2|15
CASSLAGISANTIYF
TGTGCCAGCAGCTTAGCGGGTATTTCGGCGAACACCATATATTTT
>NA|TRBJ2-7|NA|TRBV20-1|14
CSAETGGRSYEQYF
TGCAGTGCAGAAACGGGGGGCAGGTCCTACGAGCAGTACTTC
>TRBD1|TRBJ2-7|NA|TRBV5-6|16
CASSLAARDRSYEQYF
TGTGCCAGCAGCTTGGCTGCCCGGGACAGATCCTACGAGCAGTACTTC
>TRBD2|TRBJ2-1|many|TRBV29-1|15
CSVPGPGRAFGEQFF
TGCAGCGTCCCCGGGCCCGGGAGGGCCTTCGGTGAGCAGTTCTTC
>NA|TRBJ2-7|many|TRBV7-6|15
CASSLEPENSYEQYF
TGTGCCAGCAGCTTAGAACCGGAGAACTCCTACGAGCAGTACTTC
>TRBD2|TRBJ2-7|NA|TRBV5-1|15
CASSGELGLAGEQYF
TGCGCCAGCAGCGGAGAGTTAGGACTAGCGGGCGAGCAGTACTTC
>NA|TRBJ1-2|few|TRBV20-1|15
CSARDLGGANYGYTF
TGCAGTGCTAGAGATCTGGGAGGGGCAAACTATGGCTACACCTTC
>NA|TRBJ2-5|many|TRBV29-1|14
CSVEDIRRPETQYF
TGCAGCGTTGAAGATATTAGGCGCCCAGAGACCCAGTACTTC
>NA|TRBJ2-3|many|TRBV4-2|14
CASSQTGSEDTQYF
TGTGCCAGCAGCCAAACTGGTTCGGAAGATACGCAGTATTTT